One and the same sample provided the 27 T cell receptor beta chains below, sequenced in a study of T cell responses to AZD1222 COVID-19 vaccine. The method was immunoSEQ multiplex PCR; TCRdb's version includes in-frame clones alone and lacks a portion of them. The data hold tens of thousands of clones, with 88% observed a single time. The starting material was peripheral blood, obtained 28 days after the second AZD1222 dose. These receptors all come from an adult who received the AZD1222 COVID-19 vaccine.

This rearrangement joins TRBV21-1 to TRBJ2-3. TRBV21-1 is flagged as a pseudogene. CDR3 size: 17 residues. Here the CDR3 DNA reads TGTGCCAGCAGCAGAAGGTGTGGGGGGCTTAGCACAGATACGCAGTATTTT. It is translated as CASSRRCGGLSTDTQYF.

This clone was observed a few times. CDR3 coding DNA: TGTGCCAGCAGTTGGGCCATAAGAGAGCAAAGGACTGAAGCTTTCTTT. Translated: CASSWAIREQRTEAFF. V gene TRBV27 combines with J gene TRBJ1-1; D unresolved. Germline loops: CDR1 MNHEY, CDR2 SMNVEV (reference sequence). Trimming removed 4 bases from V and 5 bases from J, with 20 bases in between. The CDR3 runs to 16 residues.

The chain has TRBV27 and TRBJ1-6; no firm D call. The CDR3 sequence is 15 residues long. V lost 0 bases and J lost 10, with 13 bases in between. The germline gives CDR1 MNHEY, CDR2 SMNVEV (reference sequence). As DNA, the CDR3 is TGTGCCAGCAGTTTATCAGGGTGGGAAGGATCACCCCTCCACTTT. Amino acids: CASSLSGWEGSPLHF.

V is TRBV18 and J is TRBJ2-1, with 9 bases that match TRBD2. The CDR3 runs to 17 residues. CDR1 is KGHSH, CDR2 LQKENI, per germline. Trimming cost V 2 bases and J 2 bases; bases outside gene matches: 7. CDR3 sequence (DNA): TGTGCCAGCTCACCAAGTGCGGGAGGGAGGACCTACAATGAGCAGTTCTTC. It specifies CASSPSAGGRTYNEQFF. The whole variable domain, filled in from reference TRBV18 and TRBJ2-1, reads NAGVMQNPRHLVRRRGQEARLRCSPMKGHSHVYWYRQLPEEGLKFMVYLQKENIIDESGMPKERFSAEFPKEGPSILRIQQVVRGDSAAYFCASSPSAGGRTYNEQFFGPGTRLTVL.

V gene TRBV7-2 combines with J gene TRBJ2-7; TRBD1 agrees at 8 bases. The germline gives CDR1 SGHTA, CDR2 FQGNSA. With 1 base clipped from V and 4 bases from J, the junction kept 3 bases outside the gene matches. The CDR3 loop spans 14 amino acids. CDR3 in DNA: TGTGCCAGCAGCTTAGGGACAGGGACGTACGAGCAGTACTTC. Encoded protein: CASSLGTGTYEQYF.

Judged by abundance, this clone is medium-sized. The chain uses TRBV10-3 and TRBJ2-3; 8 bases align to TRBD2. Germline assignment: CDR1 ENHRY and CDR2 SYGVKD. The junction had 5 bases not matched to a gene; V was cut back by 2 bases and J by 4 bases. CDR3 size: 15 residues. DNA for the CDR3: TGTGCCATCAGTGAGGACGGGAGGGACTCAGATACGCAGTATTTT. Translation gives CAISEDGRDSDTQYF.

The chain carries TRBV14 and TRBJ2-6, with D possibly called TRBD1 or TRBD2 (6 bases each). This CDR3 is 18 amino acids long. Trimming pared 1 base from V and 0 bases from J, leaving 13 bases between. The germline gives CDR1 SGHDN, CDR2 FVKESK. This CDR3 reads CASSQGGTPVSGANVLTF. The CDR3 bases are TGTGCCAGCAGCCAAGGCGGGACACCTGTCTCTGGGGCCAACGTCCTGACTTTC.

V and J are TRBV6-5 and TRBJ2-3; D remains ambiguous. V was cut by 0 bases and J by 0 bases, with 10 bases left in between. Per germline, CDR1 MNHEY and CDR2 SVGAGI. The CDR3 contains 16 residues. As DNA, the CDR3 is TGTGCCAGCAGTTACTCGAGGATGATAAGCACAGATACGCAGTATTTT. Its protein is CASSYSRMISTDTQYF.

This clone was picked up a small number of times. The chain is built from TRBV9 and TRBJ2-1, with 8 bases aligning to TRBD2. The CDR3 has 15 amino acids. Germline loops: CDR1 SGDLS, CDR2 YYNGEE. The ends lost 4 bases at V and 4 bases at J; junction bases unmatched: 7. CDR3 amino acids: CASSPESGRYNEQFF. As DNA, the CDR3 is TGTGCCAGCAGCCCGGAAAGCGGGAGATACAATGAGCAGTTCTTC.

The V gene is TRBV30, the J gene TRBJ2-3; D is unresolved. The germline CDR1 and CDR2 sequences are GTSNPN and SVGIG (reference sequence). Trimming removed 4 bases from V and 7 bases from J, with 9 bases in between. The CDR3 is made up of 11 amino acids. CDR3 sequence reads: CAWTSQYTQYF. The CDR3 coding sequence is TGTGCCTGGACTAGTCAATATACGCAGTATTTT.

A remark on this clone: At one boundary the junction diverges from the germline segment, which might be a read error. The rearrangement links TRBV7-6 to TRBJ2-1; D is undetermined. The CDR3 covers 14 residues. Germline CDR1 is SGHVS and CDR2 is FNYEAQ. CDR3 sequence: CASSLAGPSNEQFF. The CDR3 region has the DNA TGTGCCAGCAGCTTAGCGGGTCCCAGCAATGAACAGTTCTTC.

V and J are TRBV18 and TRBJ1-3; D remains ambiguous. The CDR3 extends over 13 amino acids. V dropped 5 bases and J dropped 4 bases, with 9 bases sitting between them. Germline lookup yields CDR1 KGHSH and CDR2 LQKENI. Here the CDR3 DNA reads TGTGCCAGCTCATCAAGTAACGGAAACACCATATATTTT. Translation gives CASSSSNGNTIYF.

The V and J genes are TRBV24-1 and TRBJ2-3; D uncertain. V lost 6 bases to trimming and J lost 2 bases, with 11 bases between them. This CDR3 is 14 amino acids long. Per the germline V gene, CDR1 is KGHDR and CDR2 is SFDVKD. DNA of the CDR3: TGTGCCACCAGTATCGGACCTAACACAGATACGCAGTATTTT. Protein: CATSIGPNTDTQYF.

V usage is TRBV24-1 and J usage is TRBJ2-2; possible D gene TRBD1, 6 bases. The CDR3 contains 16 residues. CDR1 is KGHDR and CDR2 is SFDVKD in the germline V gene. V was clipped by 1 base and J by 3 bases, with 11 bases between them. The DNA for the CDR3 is TGTGCCACCAGTGATTTAGGCGCAGGGGACACCGGGGAGCTGTTTTTT. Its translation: CATSDLGAGDTGELFF.

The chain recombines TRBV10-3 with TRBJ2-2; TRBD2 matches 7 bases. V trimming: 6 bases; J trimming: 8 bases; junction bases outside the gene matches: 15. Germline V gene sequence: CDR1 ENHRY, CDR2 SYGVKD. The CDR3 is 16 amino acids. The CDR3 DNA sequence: TGTGCCATCAGGGGGACTACGCGTAGAGTACTGGGGGAGCTGTTTTTT. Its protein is CAIRGTTRRVLGELFF.

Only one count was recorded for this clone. This CDR3 is CASSQDGTRGNEKLFF. The CDR3 region has the DNA TGTGCCAGCAGCCAAGATGGGACAAGGGGGAATGAAAAACTGTTTTTT. This sequence joins TRBV4-2 and TRBJ1-4; TRBD1 might be the D (6 bases). Between the trimmed V and J ends, which lost 0 bases and 5 bases, there was a span of 13 bases. The CDR3 extends over 16 amino acids. The V gene's germline CDR1 is LGHNA and CDR2 YNFKEQ.

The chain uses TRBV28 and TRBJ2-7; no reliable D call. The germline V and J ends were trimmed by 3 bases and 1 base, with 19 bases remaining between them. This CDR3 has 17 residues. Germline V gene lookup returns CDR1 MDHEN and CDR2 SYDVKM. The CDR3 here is CASSFNLWVGRSYEQYF. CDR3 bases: TGTGCCAGCAGTTTTAATCTTTGGGTCGGCAGATCCTACGAGCAGTACTTC.

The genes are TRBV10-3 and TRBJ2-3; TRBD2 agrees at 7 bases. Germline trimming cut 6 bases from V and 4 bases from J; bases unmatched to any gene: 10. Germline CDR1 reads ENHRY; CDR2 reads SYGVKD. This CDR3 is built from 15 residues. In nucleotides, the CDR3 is TGTGCCATCAGGGGACTACCTTACAGCGCAGATACGCAGTATTTT. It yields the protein CAIRGLPYSADTQYF.

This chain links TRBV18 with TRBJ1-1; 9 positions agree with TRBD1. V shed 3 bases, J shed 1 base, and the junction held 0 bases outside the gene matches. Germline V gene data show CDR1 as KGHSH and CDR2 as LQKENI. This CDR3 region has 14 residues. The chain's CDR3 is CASSPGQGNTEAFF. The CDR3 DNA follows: TGTGCCAGCTCACCGGGACAGGGGAACACTGAAGCTTTCTTT.

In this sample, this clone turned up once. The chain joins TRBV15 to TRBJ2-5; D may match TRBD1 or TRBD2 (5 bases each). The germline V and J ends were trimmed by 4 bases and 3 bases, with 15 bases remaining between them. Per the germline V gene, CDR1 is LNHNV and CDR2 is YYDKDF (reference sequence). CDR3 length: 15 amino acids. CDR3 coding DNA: TGTGCCACCAGCAATGAAGGGCAGGGAGAAGAGACCCAGTACTTC. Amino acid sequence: CATSNEGQGEETQYF.

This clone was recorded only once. The CDR3 nucleotides are TGCGCCAGCAGCCTTGGCCAAGGCCTGACCTACGAGCAGTACTTC. Amino acids: CASSLGQGLTYEQYF. The V call is TRBV4-1, the J call TRBJ2-7, with D hard to call. The CDR3 is 15 residues long. Germline V gene data show CDR1 as MGHRA and CDR2 as YSYEKL. The V and J ends lost 4 bases and 2 bases respectively, with 15 bases between them.

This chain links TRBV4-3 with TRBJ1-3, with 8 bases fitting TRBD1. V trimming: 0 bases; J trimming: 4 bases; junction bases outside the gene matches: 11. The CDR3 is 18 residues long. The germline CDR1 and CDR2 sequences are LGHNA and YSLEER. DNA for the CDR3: TGCGCCAGCAGCCAAGATTTAGGACAGGGCGTCTCCGGAAACACCATATATTTT. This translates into CASSQDLGQGVSGNTIYF.

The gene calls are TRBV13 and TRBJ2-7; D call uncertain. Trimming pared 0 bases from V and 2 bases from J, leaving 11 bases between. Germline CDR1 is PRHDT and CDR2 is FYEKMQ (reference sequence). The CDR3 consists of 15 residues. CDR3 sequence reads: CASSLGGEGAYEQYF. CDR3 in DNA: TGTGCCAGCAGCTTAGGCGGCGAAGGAGCCTACGAGCAGTACTTC. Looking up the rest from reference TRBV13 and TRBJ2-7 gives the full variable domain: AAGVIQSPRHLIKEKRETATLKCYPIPRHDTVYWYQQGPGQDPQFLISFYEKMQSDKGSIPDRFSAQQFSDYHSELNMSSLELGDSALYFCASSLGGEGAYEQYFGPGTRLTVT.

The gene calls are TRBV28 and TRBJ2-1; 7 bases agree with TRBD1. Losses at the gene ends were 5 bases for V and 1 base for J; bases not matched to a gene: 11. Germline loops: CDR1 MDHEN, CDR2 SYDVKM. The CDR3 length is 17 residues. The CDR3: CASSPGGYRRSYNEQFF. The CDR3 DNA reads TGTGCCAGCAGTCCAGGGGGTTACAGGAGATCCTACAATGAGCAGTTCTTC.

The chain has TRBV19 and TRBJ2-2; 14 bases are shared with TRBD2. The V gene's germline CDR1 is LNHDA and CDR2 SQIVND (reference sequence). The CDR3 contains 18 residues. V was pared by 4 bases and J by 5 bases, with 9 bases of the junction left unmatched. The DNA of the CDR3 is TGTGCCAGTAGTAAAGGACTAGCGGGAGGTGGATATACCGGGGAGCTGTTTTTT. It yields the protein CASSKGLAGGGYTGELFF.

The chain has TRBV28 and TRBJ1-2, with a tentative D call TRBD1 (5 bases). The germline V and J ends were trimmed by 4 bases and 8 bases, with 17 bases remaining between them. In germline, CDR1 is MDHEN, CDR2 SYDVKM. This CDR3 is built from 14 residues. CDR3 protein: CASSSSGTGGGYTF. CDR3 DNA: TGTGCCAGCAGTTCATCTGGGACTGGCGGGGGCTACACCTTC.

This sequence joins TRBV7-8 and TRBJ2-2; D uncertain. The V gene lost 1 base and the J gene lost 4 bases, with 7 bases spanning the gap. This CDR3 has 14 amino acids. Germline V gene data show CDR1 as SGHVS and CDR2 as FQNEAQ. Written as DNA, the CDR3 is TGTGCCAGCAGCTTAGTGCCACCCACCGGGGAGCTGTTTTTT. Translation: CASSLVPPTGELFF.